Sequencing of this T cell receptor beta chain was carried out in a study of T cells in Graves' hyperthyroidism and ophthalmopathy. Pregnant or lactating patients were excluded, as were those with uncontrolled infection or other autoimmune disease. The trim removed 2 bases at V and 8 bases at J, leaving 10 bases unmatched. The CDR3 totals 16 residues. CDR1 MNHEY and CDR2 SVGEGT come from the germline V gene. Regarding this clonotype: Its antigen is not known.

Points from the study as a whole: Most thyroid clonotypes expanded above 0.001 appeared in blood too.

Amplification yielded TCR beta CDR3 regions, with RNA transcripts as the source. A set of HTBI primers served as the primers for a first-round RT-PCR of the TCR CDR3. Using its own MiXCR run on the multiplex PCR reads, TCRdb lists one record per CDR3 protein. Of 370,000 or so distinct CDR3 sequences detected, just under 25% appear once; the ten largest clones hold around four fifths. The chain combines TRBV6-2 or TRBV6-3 with TRBJ2-1; 9 bases are a match to TRBD2. Sequences were obtained from blood. The source is a man between 45 and 60 years old with Graves' hyperthyroidism. This CDR3 is CASSYRWGSGRDEQFF. CDR3 coding DNA: TGTGCCAGCAGTTACAGGTGGGGTAGCGGGAGAGATGAGCAGTTCTTC.